This TCR beta chain originates from a study of T-cell memory formation after mild COVID-19. In germline, CDR1 is LGHNA, CDR2 YSLEER. This CDR3 contains 16 residues. The J segment lost 4 bases and the V segment lost 4 bases, leaving 8 bases of the junction unmatched. 5'RACE primed from the constant segment yielded TCR alpha and TCR beta cDNA libraries bearing sample barcodes and UMIs. TCRdb processed the 5' RACE reads anew with MiXCR; each CDR3 protein has one entry. Among hundreds of thousands of distinct CDR3 sequences listed, around 19% were seen once. The specimen was PBMCs or a T cell subset sorted from them (not recorded which). This sequence joins TRBV4-3 and TRBJ2-2, with 8 bases matching TRBD2. This receptor was obtained from a man aged 18-30 years who had mild COVID-19 (a few samples of this study predate the infection). Cell type and time point are not known. The CDR3 DNA reads as TGCGCCAGCAGCCGGTCGGGGGGGACGACCACCGGGGAGCTGTTTTTT. This gives the protein CASSRSGGTTTGELFF.